This T cell receptor beta chain was recorded in a study of T cells in tuberculosis. As for the study in general: Sequenced TCRs come from CD1B-GMM tetramer-binding T cells.

Generated by immunoSEQ multiplex PCR, the TCRdb table keeps only in-frame clones and is missing some. The sample includes tens of thousands of clones, approximately 94% of them seen just once. The CDR3 runs 14 residues. Germline V gene data show CDR1 as MDHEN and CDR2 as SYDVKM. V lost 6 bases to trimming and J lost 0 bases; unmatched junction nucleotides: 0. This sequence was found in a donor under 30 with latent tuberculosis or without tuberculosis infection. The sample consisted of PBMCs. The chain is built from TRBV28 and TRBJ1-4; 8 nucleotides match TRBD1. This CDR3 reads CASRQGATNEKLFF. In DNA, the CDR3 is TGTGCCAGCAGACAGGGGGCAACTAATGAAAAACTGTTTTTT.